These 3 T cell receptor beta chains share one sample of origin, sequenced in a study of T cell responses to AZD1222 COVID-19 vaccine. The data were produced by immunoSEQ multiplex PCR, yet TCRdb's version contains in-frame clones alone and is incomplete. The table shows 55,000 to 85,000 clones, with roughly 84% occurring only once. The material sequenced was peripheral blood, taken on day 0 of AZD1222 vaccination. Receptors were obtained from an adult in good health.

In regard to this clone: One junction end does not reproduce the germline sequence, and a read error may be involved. The V and J genes are TRBV7-8 and TRBJ2-5, with 10 bases fitting TRBD2. The CDR3 consists of 14 residues. The germline V gene encodes CDR1 SGHVS and CDR2 FQNEAQ. The CDR3 spells CASSLAGAQETQYF. The CDR3 DNA is TGTGCCAGCAGCCTAGCGGGGGCCCAAGAGACCCAGTACTTC.

This clone occurred once. The rearrangement joins TRBV19 to TRBJ1-6; D unclear. The CDR3 has 15 amino acids. The V gene's germline CDR1 is LNHDA and CDR2 SQIVND (reference sequence). V lost 1 base and J 5 bases, leaving 9 bases between the germline ends. The CDR3 reads CASSIGVQNNSPLHF. CDR3 in DNA: TGTGCCAGTAGTATAGGGGTACAGAATAATTCACCCCTCCACTTT.

In its sample, this clone was seen a few times. The V call is TRBV12-3 or TRBV12-4, the J call TRBJ2-2; 7 bases are a match to TRBD1. The CDR3 length is 13 residues. Trimming removed 5 bases from V and 7 bases from J; junction bases left unmatched: 4. The CDR3 spells CASSPQGNGELFF. The CDR3 coding sequence is TGTGCCAGCAGTCCACAGGGGAACGGGGAGCTGTTTTTT.